Shown below are 19 T cell receptor beta chains from a single sample sequenced in a study of cytomegalovirus exposure and HLA in healthy donors. Some clones are missing from TCRdb's copy, which holds only in-frame ones; the method was immunoSEQ multiplex PCR. This table has about 160,000 clones, roughly 96% appearing once. Sequenced sample: PBMCs. All receptors come from a woman aged 18-29 years in good health and CMV-seronegative.

V is TRBV14 and J is TRBJ1-4; D is undetermined. Per the germline V gene, CDR1 is SGHDN and CDR2 is FVKESK. This CDR3 contains 14 residues. Deletions cut 4 bases from V and 4 bases from J, with 10 bases between. The CDR3 DNA reads TGTGCCAGCAGCCCCCTCCTCGGTAATGAAAAACTGTTTTTT. Its protein is CASSPLLGNEKLFF. Drawing the rest from reference TRBV14 and TRBJ1-4, the complete variable domain is EAGVTQFPSHSVIEKGQTVTLRCDPISGHDNLYWYRRVMGKEIKFLLHFVKESKQDESGMPNNRFLAERTGGTYSTLKVQPAELEDSGVYFCASSPLLGNEKLFFGSGTQLSVL.

CDR3 in DNA: TGTGCCAGCAGCCAAGCCGCGGATCAGCCCCAGCATTTT. It translates to CASSQAADQPQHF. The chain employs TRBV7-2 and TRBJ1-5, with D hard to call. The CDR3 contains 13 residues. CDR1 and CDR2 from the germline V gene are SGHTA and FQGNSA. The V end was cut by 5 bases, the J end by 5 bases, with 10 bases between.

This chain connects TRBV5-1 to TRBJ2-5, with D hard to call. The CDR3 totals 14 residues. Deletions cut 6 bases from V and 2 bases from J, with 14 bases between. Germline CDR1 reads SGHRS; CDR2 reads YFSETQ. As DNA, the CDR3 is TGCGCCAGCAAGGCTCCTACTATACAAGAGACCCAGTACTTC. Protein: CASKAPTIQETQYF. Based on the CDR3 plus reference TRBV5-1 and TRBJ2-5, the full variable domain is KAGVTQTPRYLIKTRGQQVTLSCSPISGHRSVSWYQQTPGQGLQFLFEYFSETQRNKGNFPGRFSGRQFSNSRSEMNVSTLELGDSALYLCASKAPTIQETQYFGPGTRLLVL.

The CDR3 DNA is TGTGCCAGCAGCTTGACAGGGATCTACGAGCAGTACTTC. This sequence encodes CASSLTGIYEQYF. The rearrangement links TRBV5-6 to TRBJ2-7; TRBD1 might be the D (6 bases). V was shortened by 1 base and J by 3 bases, with 8 bases between the two germline ends. This CDR3 region has 13 residues. CDR1 and CDR2 (germline): SGHDT, YYEEEE.

This chain's CDR3 is CASSPGQGLQYF. The CDR3 DNA is TGTGCCAGCAGCCCTGGACAGGGCCTACAGTACTTC. The genes are TRBV6-5 and TRBJ2-7, with TRBD1 identical over 8 bases. Germline V gene sequence: CDR1 MNHEY, CDR2 SVGAGI. V shed 6 bases and J 10 bases; nucleotides not matched to a gene: 8. CDR3 length equals 12 residues.

The CDR3 DNA is TGTGCCAGCAGTGAATTTAAACTAGCGGGGGTGACCGGGGAGCTGTTTTTT. Translated: CASSEFKLAGVTGELFF. The rearrangement links TRBV25-1 to TRBJ2-2, with 11 bases aligning to TRBD2. Looked up from germline, CDR1 is MGHDK and CDR2 is SYGVNS. This CDR3 has 17 residues. Trimming removed 1 base from V and 5 bases from J; junction bases left unmatched: 6.

This chain connects TRBV6-5 to TRBJ2-1, with D perhaps matching TRBD2 (6 bases). Trimming removed 2 bases from V and 0 bases from J, with 8 bases in between. The CDR3 is 15 amino acids. Germline CDR1 and CDR2: MNHEY and SVGAGI. In DNA form, the CDR3 reads TGTGCCAGCAGTTACACCGGGAGCTCCTACAATGAGCAGTTCTTC. This encodes CASSYTGSSYNEQFF.

V usage is TRBV5-1 and J usage is TRBJ2-5; D uncertain. The germline gives CDR1 SGHRS, CDR2 YFSETQ. The CDR3 consists of 12 residues. Trimming stripped 4 bases from V and 2 bases from J, with 6 bases between. CDR3 sequence: CASSRRQETQYF. CDR3 bases: TGCGCCAGCAGCCGCCGGCAAGAGACCCAGTACTTC.

The V and J genes are TRBV5-1 and TRBJ2-1; 9 bases match TRBD1. The CDR3 length is 14 residues. V trimming: 6 bases; J trimming: 7 bases; junction bases outside the gene matches: 8. From germline, CDR1 is SGHRS and CDR2 YFSETQ. The CDR3: CASTSGQGRNEQFF. The CDR3, as DNA: TGCGCCAGCACCTCGGGACAGGGTCGAAATGAGCAGTTCTTC.

This clone turned up a few times. V usage is TRBV25-1 and J usage is TRBJ2-7; TRBD1 might be the D (6 bases). The V end was cut by 5 bases, the J end by 6 bases, with 8 bases between. This CDR3 region has 11 residues. CDR1 and CDR2 from the germline V gene are MGHDK and SYGVNS. The CDR3 is CASSPGAEQYF. CDR3 nucleotide sequence: TGTGCCAGCAGTCCAGGGGCCGAGCAGTACTTC.

V gene TRBV5-1 combines with J gene TRBJ2-7, with D perhaps TRBD1 (5 bases). Trimming stripped 1 base from V and 5 bases from J, with 7 bases between. Germline V CDR1 and CDR2: SGHRS, YFSETQ. CDR3 length: 12 amino acids. This CDR3 reads CASSLLGDEQYF. CDR3 sequence (DNA): TGCGCCAGCAGCTTGTTAGGGGACGAGCAGTACTTC. Full variable domain (remainder filled in from reference TRBV5-1 and TRBJ2-7): KAGVTQTPRYLIKTRGQQVTLSCSPISGHRSVSWYQQTPGQGLQFLFEYFSETQRNKGNFPGRFSGRQFSNSRSEMNVSTLELGDSALYLCASSLLGDEQYFGPGTRLTVT.

The V gene is TRBV6-4, the J gene TRBJ1-1; D is possibly TRBD1 (6 bases). The V gene's germline CDR1 is MRHNA and CDR2 SNTAGT. The CDR3 spans 18 residues. V was pared by 6 bases and J by 1 base, with 24 bases between. CDR3 protein: CASSAGETGPFSNTEAFF. The DNA for the CDR3 is TGTGCCAGCAGCGCAGGAGAGACAGGCCCTTTCTCGAACACTGAAGCTTTCTTT.

J is TRBJ2-7 and V is TRBV10-3, with D uncertain. Trimming removed 2 bases from V and 0 bases from J, with 11 bases in between. The germline CDR1 and CDR2 sequences are ENHRY and SYGVKD. The CDR3 is made up of 15 amino acids. This CDR3 reads CAISELPGFSYEQYF. In nucleotides, the CDR3 is TGTGCCATCAGTGAGCTGCCGGGTTTCTCCTACGAGCAGTACTTC.

The genes are TRBV6-5 and TRBJ2-7, with 7 positions matching TRBD2. Germline V gene lookup returns CDR1 MNHEY and CDR2 SVGAGI. This CDR3 is built from 14 residues. Trimming at V came to 7 bases and at J to 3 bases, leaving 9 bases not matched to a gene. CDR3 protein: CASKQSGMIYEQYF. DNA of the CDR3: TGTGCCAGCAAACAGAGCGGGATGATCTACGAGCAGTACTTC.

The V call is TRBV10-3, the J call TRBJ1-1; no clear D gene. V lost 4 bases to trimming and J lost 1 base, with 10 bases between them. The CDR3 consists of 14 residues. CDR1 is ENHRY and CDR2 is SYGVKD in the germline V gene. The CDR3 sequence: CAISASQQNTEAFF. CDR3 in DNA: TGTGCCATCAGTGCATCACAGCAGAACACTGAAGCTTTCTTT.

J is TRBJ2-5 and V is TRBV7-6, with D perhaps being TRBD1 or TRBD2 (6 bases each). Deletions cut 5 bases from V and 0 bases from J, with 16 bases between. CDR1 and CDR2 from the germline V gene are SGHVS and FNYEAQ. The CDR3 length is 16 residues. CDR3 DNA: TGTGCCAGCAGCCTAGGGGGACTCCGGTACCAAGAGACCCAGTACTTC. As protein: CASSLGGLRYQETQYF.

V gene TRBV9 combines with J gene TRBJ2-1, with a possible D match to TRBD1 (5 bases). This CDR3 comprises 14 residues. V was shortened by 6 bases and J by 5 bases, with 15 bases between the two germline ends. Germline V gene data show CDR1 as SGDLS and CDR2 as YYNGEE. CDR3: CASTQTGSHNEQFF. The DNA for the CDR3 is TGTGCCAGCACCCAAACAGGTAGCCACAATGAGCAGTTCTTC.

The chain has TRBV18 and TRBJ1-1; no reliable D call. Trimming shortened V by 8 bases and J by 8 bases, and 9 bases separated the two germline ends. CDR1 is KGHSH and CDR2 is LQKENI in the germline V gene. The CDR3 covers 10 residues. Written as DNA, the CDR3 is TGTGCCAGCGCTGAGGAGGAAGCTTTCTTT. Protein: CASAEEEAFF.

The J gene is TRBJ2-1, the V gene TRBV7-2; 12 bases align to TRBD2. With V trimmed by 4 bases and J by 8 bases, 6 bases remained unmatched. The CDR3 sequence is 15 residues long. Germline-derived CDR1 and CDR2 are SGHTA and FQGNSA. CDR3: CASSSSGGAGDEQFF. The CDR3 DNA sequence: TGTGCCAGCAGCTCTAGCGGGGGGGCCGGTGATGAGCAGTTCTTC. The full variable domain, with the rest looked up from reference TRBV7-2 and TRBJ2-1, is GAGVSQSPSNKVTEKGKDVELRCDPISGHTALYWYRQSLGQGLEFLIYFQGNSAPDKSGLPSDRFSAERTGGSVSTLTIQRTQQEDSAVYLCASSSSGGAGDEQFFGPGTRLTVL.